Presented here are 10 T cell receptor beta chains from one specimen sequenced in a study of T cells after yellow fever vaccination. TCRdb recomputed calls from the 5' RACE reads with MiXCR, one row per CDR3 protein. The sample yields just under 600,000 distinct CDR3 sequences, roughly 13% seen once. This material consisted of PBMCs, taken on the day of the yellow fever booster vaccination. The receptors derive from a man aged 25 to 40 who received the YFV17D yellow fever vaccine.

This chain connects TRBV2 to TRBJ2-4; tentatively, D is TRBD2 (5 bases). Trimming stripped 2 bases from V and 3 bases from J, with 14 bases between. From germline, CDR1 is SNHLY and CDR2 FYNNEI. The CDR3 has 16 residues. This CDR3 reads CASSEKVGLGKNIQYF. In DNA form, the CDR3 reads TGTGCCAGCAGTGAAAAGGTTGGACTTGGCAAAAACATTCAGTACTTC.

This CDR3 is CASSVAESGGEQYF. The CDR3 nucleotides read TGTGCCAGCAGCGTAGCGGAGTCTGGGGGCGAGCAGTACTTC. The chain recombines TRBV9 with TRBJ2-7, with D perhaps TRBD1 or TRBD2 (5 bases each). In germline, CDR1 is SGDLS, CDR2 YYNGEE. This CDR3 has 14 amino acids. Deletions cut 0 bases from V and 6 bases from J, with 13 bases between.

The rearrangement joins TRBV28 to TRBJ2-2; D is undetermined. Trimming removed 7 bases from V and 0 bases from J, with 9 bases in between. The CDR3 spans 14 residues. Germline V gene data show CDR1 as MDHEN and CDR2 as SYDVKM. The CDR3 region is CASKLTTNTGELFF. CDR3 bases: TGTGCCAGCAAATTGACAACGAACACCGGGGAGCTGTTTTTT. Based on the CDR3 plus reference TRBV28 and TRBJ2-2, the full variable domain is DVKVTQSSRYLVKRTGEKVFLECVQDMDHENMFWYRQDPGLGLRLIYFSYDVKMKEKGDIPEGYSVSREKKERFSLILESASTNQTSMYLCASKLTTNTGELFFGEGSRLTVL.

This clonotype has a handful of counts. This chain joins TRBV10-2 and TRBJ2-2, with D possibly TRBD2 on 5 matching bases. V was clipped by 5 bases and J by 7 bases, with 20 bases between them. This CDR3 is 16 amino acids long. The germline CDR1 and CDR2 sequences are WSHSY and SAAADI. The CDR3 DNA reads as TGCGCCAGCAGTTTGGGCGTAGCCGGGGTCATCGGGGAGCTGTTTTTT. Translating gives CASSLGVAGVIGELFF.

In this sample, this clonotype turned up a few times. The chain combines TRBV6-2 or TRBV6-3 with TRBJ2-2, with 7 bases lining up with TRBD2. Losses at the gene ends were 7 bases for V and 7 bases for J; bases not matched to a gene: 6. Germline CDR1 and CDR2: MNHEY and SVGEGT. CDR3 size: 13 residues. In DNA, the CDR3 is TGTGCCAGCACTATCGCGGGAGTCGGGGAGCTGTTTTTT. Amino acids: CASTIAGVGELFF.

In this sample, this clonotype turned up once. This chain joins TRBV7-2 and TRBJ1-2, with a tentative D call TRBD1 (6 bases). The ends were cut back, 7 bases at V and 3 bases at J, with 15 bases in the middle. Germline CDR1 is SGHTA and CDR2 is FQGNSA. The CDR3 sequence is 14 residues long. CDR3 coding DNA: TGTGCCAGCATACCGGGGGGGCCCGACTATGGCTACACCTTC. Translation: CASIPGGPDYGYTF.

This clonotype turned up a few times. The rearrangement joins TRBV7-2 to TRBJ2-5; possibly TRBD2 for D (6 bases). V was pared by 2 bases and J by 5 bases, with 21 bases between. The CDR3 length is 17 residues. Germline CDR1 reads SGHTA; CDR2 reads FQGNSA. The CDR3 DNA follows: TGTGCCAGCAGCTTATCCCGAATGGGCGGGGCACGGGAGACCCAGTACTTC. This encodes CASSLSRMGGARETQYF. The full variable domain, with the rest looked up from reference TRBV7-2 and TRBJ2-5, is GAGVSQSPSNKVTEKGKDVELRCDPISGHTALYWYRQSLGQGLEFLIYFQGNSAPDKSGLPSDRFSAERTGGSVSTLTIQRTQQEDSAVYLCASSLSRMGGARETQYFGPGTRLLVL.

CDR3 in DNA: TGTGCCAGCAGTTACATGGGACTAATGAACACCGGGGAGCTGTTTTTT. Protein product: CASSYMGLMNTGELFF. The rearrangement joins TRBV6-2 or TRBV6-3 to TRBJ2-2; 7 nucleotides align to TRBD2. CDR3 length: 16 amino acids. Germline trimming cut 2 bases from V and 1 base from J; bases unmatched to any gene: 4. From germline, CDR1 is MNHEY and CDR2 SVGEGT.

The V call is TRBV7-2, the J call TRBJ2-5; D ambiguous. Per the germline V gene, CDR1 is SGHTA and CDR2 is FQGNSA. CDR3 length: 11 residues. V gave up 3 bases and J gave up 11 bases, with 10 bases separating them. CDR3 amino acids: CASSFPGPQYF. For the CDR3, the DNA is TGTGCCAGCAGCTTCCCGGGTCCTCAGTACTTC.

This sequence joins TRBV29-1 and TRBJ2-7; 10 bases align to TRBD2. The V gene end was trimmed by 7 bases and the J gene end by 4 bases; junction bases not matched to a gene: 4. Germline V gives CDR1 SQVTM, CDR2 ANQGSEA. CDR3 length: 12 amino acids. This CDR3 reads CSAGTSEYEQYF. The CDR3 nucleotides read TGCAGCGCCGGGACTAGCGAATACGAGCAGTACTTC.